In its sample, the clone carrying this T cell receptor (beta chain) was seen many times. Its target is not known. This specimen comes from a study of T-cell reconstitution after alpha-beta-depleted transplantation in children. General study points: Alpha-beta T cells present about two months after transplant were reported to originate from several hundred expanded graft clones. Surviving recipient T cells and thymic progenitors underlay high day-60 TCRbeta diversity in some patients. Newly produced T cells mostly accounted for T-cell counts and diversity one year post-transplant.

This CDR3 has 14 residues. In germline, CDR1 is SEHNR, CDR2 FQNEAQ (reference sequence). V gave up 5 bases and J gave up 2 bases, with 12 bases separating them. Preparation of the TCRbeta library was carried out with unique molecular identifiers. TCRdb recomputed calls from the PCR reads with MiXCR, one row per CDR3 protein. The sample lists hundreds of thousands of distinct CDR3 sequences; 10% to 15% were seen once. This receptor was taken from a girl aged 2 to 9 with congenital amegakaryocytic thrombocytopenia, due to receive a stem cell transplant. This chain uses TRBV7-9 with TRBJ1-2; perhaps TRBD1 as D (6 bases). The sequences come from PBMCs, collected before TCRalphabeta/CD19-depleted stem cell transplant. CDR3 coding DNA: TGTGCCAGCAGCCTGTGGACAGTAAACTATGGCTACACCTTC. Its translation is CASSLWTVNYGYTF.